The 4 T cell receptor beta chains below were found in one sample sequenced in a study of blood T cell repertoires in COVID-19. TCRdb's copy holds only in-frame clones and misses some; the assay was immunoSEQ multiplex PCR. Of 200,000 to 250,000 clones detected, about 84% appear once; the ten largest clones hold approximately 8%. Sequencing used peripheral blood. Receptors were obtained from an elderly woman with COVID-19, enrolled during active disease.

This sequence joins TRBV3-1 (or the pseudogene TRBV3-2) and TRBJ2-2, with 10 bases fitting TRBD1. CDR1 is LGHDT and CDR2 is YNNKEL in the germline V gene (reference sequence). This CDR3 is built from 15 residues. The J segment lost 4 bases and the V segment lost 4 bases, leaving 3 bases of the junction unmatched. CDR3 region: CASSLGTGVTGELFF. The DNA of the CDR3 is TGTGCCAGCAGCCTCGGGACAGGGGTCACCGGGGAGCTGTTTTTT.

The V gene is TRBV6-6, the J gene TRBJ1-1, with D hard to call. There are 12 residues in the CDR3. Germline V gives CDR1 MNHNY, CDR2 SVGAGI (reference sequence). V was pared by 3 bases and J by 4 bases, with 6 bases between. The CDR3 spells CASSYRVTEAFF. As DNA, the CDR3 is TGTGCCAGCAGTTATCGGGTCACTGAAGCTTTCTTT.

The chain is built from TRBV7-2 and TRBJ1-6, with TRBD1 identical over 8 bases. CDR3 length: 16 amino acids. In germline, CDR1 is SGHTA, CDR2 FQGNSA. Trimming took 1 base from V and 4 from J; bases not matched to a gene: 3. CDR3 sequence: CASSLEGTGYNSPLHF. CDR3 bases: TGTGCCAGCAGCTTAGAAGGGACAGGTTATAATTCACCCCTCCACTTT.

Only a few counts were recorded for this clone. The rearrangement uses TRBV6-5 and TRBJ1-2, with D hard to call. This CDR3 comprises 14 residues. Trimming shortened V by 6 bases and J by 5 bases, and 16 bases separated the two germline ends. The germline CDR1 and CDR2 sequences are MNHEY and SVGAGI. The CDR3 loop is CASRTPGGLYGYTF. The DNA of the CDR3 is TGTGCCAGCAGGACTCCGGGAGGTTTATATGGCTACACCTTC.